This is a list of T cell receptor beta chains from one sample in a study of shared clonotypes between healthy human individuals. Measured with immunoSEQ multiplex PCR; TCRdb has only the in-frame clones, and not every one. The sample carries millions of clones, around 95% recorded once. Sequencing used naive CD4+ T cells sorted from blood. The receptors stem from a man aged 18 to 29 in good health. Each CDR3 is given with its conserved first and last residue. D genes are given only for firm matches. The size of a clone is reported for some rows only, either as once, few or many, or as a class for expanded clones.

V: TRBV5-1; J: TRBJ2-3; D: -; size: -; CDR3: CASSLDGQPTDTQYF; DNA: TGCGCCAGCAGCTTGGACGGGCAGCCGACAGATACGCAGTATTTT
V: TRBV15; J: TRBJ2-5; D: TRBD2; size: -; CDR3: CATSRAQVAGDETQYF; DNA: TGTGCCACCAGCAGAGCCCAGGTAGCGGGTGATGAGACCCAGTACTTC
V: TRBV28; J: TRBJ1-6; D: -; size: once; CDR3: CASTPPGPIYNSPLHF; DNA: TGTGCCAGCACCCCCCCAGGGCCGATTTATAATTCACCCCTCCACTTT
V: TRBV29-1; J: TRBJ1-5; D: -; size: few; CDR3: CSVGGQPQHF; DNA: TGCAGCGTTGGAGGGCAGCCCCAGCATTTT
V: TRBV5-4; J: TRBJ2-5; D: TRBD1; size: -; CDR3: CASKSTGVETQYF; DNA: TGTGCCAGCAAATCGACAGGGGTAGAGACCCAGTACTTC
V: TRBV5-1; J: TRBJ2-5; D: TRBD1; size: -; CDR3: CASSVGQGAIQETQYF; DNA: TGCGCCAGCAGCGTAGGACAGGGGGCAATCCAAGAGACCCAGTACTTC
V: TRBV10-1; J: TRBJ1-1; D: TRBD1; size: -; CDR3: CASSQTGLNTEAFF; DNA: TGCGCCAGCTCCCAGACAGGGCTGAACACTGAAGCTTTCTTT
V: TRBV7-8; J: TRBJ2-5; D: -; size: -; CDR3: CASSSTLNGKETQYF; DNA: TGTGCCAGCAGCTCCACTCTGAACGGGAAAGAGACCCAGTACTTC
V: TRBV30; J: TRBJ1-1; D: -; size: once; CDR3: CAWTYGEWNTEAFF; DNA: TGTGCCTGGACATACGGGGAGTGGAACACTGAAGCTTTCTTT
V: TRBV30; J: TRBJ1-1; D: -; size: -; CDR3: CAWSVRQDTEAFF; DNA: TGTGCCTGGAGTGTACGTCAGGACACTGAAGCTTTCTTT
V: TRBV5-4; J: TRBJ2-7; D: TRBD2; size: -; CDR3: CASSSAAGGGRKQYF; DNA: TGTGCCAGCAGCTCCGCGGCGGGAGGGGGGAGAAAGCAGTACTTC
V: TRBV7-7; J: TRBJ1-5; D: -; size: -; CDR3: CASSPGFNQPQHF; DNA: TGTGCTAGCAGCCCAGGGTTCAATCAGCCCCAGCATTTT
V: TRBV7-9; J: TRBJ2-5; D: -; size: -; CDR3: CASRLGGTQYF; DNA: TGTGCCAGCAGGTTAGGGGGGACCCAGTACTTC
V: TRBV5-1; J: TRBJ2-7; D: TRBD1; size: -; CDR3: CASSLAGQGFDEQYF; DNA: TGCGCCAGCAGCTTGGCGGGACAGGGGTTCGACGAGCAGTACTTC
V: TRBV27; J: TRBJ1-6; D: -; size: -; CDR3: CASSLLDTTYNSPLHF; DNA: TGTGCCAGCAGTTTACTAGACACGACCTATAATTCACCCCTCCACTTT
V: TRBV2; J: TRBJ2-4; D: TRBD1; size: -; CDR3: CASSPGTGENIQYF; DNA: TGTGCCAGCAGCCCCGGGACAGGAGAAAACATTCAGTACTTC
V: TRBV6-5; J: TRBJ2-7; D: TRBD2; size: -; CDR3: CASSRAGGDYEQYF; DNA: TGTGCCAGCAGTCGGGCGGGAGGGGACTACGAGCAGTACTTC
V: TRBV6-6; J: TRBJ2-7; D: -; size: once; CDR3: CASIDSHSYEQYF; DNA: TGTGCCAGCATAGACAGCCATTCCTACGAGCAGTACTTC
V: TRBV5-1; J: TRBJ2-2; D: TRBD2; size: -; CDR3: CASSLAPSGSAGELFF; DNA: TGCGCCAGCAGCTTGGCCCCTAGCGGGAGCGCCGGGGAGCTGTTTTTT
V: TRBV28; J: TRBJ2-2; D: -; size: once; CDR3: CASSFQGRTDTGELFF; DNA: TGTGCCAGCAGTTTCCAGGGTCGGACTGACACCGGGGAGCTGTTTTTT
V: TRBV13; J: TRBJ2-7; D: -; size: -; CDR3: CASSSQGPLYEQYF; DNA: TGTGCCAGCAGCTCCCAGGGACCGCTCTACGAGCAGTACTTC
V: TRBV21-1; J: TRBJ2-7; D: -; size: -; CDR3: CASSIGRTGTRGDSYEQYF; DNA: TGTGCCAGCAGCATAGGCCGCACGGGTACACGGGGCGACTCCTACGAGCAGTACTTC
V: TRBV6-5; J: TRBJ1-1; D: -; size: once; CDR3: CASSYSRQSEAFF; DNA: TGTGCCAGCAGTTACTCGCGGCAATCAGAAGCTTTCTTT
V: TRBV10-2; J: TRBJ2-3; D: TRBD2; size: -; CDR3: CASSDVAGRADTQYF; DNA: TGCGCCAGCAGTGATGTAGCGGGGCGGGCAGATACGCAGTATTTT
V: TRBV19; J: TRBJ2-7; D: TRBD1; size: -; CDR3: CASSIDLETGVFHEQYF; DNA: TGTGCCAGTAGTATAGATCTCGAGACAGGGGTCTTCCACGAGCAGTACTTC
V: TRBV2; J: TRBJ1-1; D: -; size: -; CDR3: CASSVSQGYTEAFF; DNA: TGTGCCAGCAGTGTAAGTCAGGGCTACACTGAAGCTTTCTTT
V: TRBV7-8; J: TRBJ1-1; D: TRBD1; size: -; CDR3: CASSLFPGQGPDTEAFF; DNA: TGTGCCAGCAGCTTATTCCCCGGACAGGGTCCAGACACTGAAGCTTTCTTT
V: TRBV10-2; J: TRBJ2-5; D: TRBD2; size: -; CDR3: CASSEVFARLAGKETQYF; DNA: TGCGCCAGCAGTGAAGTATTCGCCAGACTAGCGGGGAAGGAGACCCAGTACTTC
V: TRBV29-1; J: TRBJ2-7; D: -; size: -; CDR3: CSVRRAYEQYF; DNA: TGCAGCGTTAGAAGGGCCTACGAGCAGTACTTC
V: TRBV6-6; J: TRBJ1-3; D: -; size: -; CDR3: CASSYSGSPSGNTIYF; DNA: TGTGCCAGCAGTTACTCGGGGTCCCCCTCTGGAAACACCATATATTTT
V: TRBV4-1; J: TRBJ2-2; D: TRBD2; size: many; CDR3: CASSQVRGTRGDGELFF; DNA: TGCGCCAGCAGCCAAGTTAGAGGGACTAGAGGCGACGGGGAGCTGTTTTTT
V: TRBV18; J: TRBJ1-6; D: -; size: -; CDR3: CASHILVGAESPLHF; DNA: TGTGCCAGCCACATATTGGTAGGGGCCGAGTCACCCCTCCACTTT
V: TRBV7-9; J: TRBJ1-1; D: TRBD1; size: -; CDR3: CASSFRQGMNTEAFF; DNA: TGTGCCAGCAGCTTCCGACAGGGGATGAACACTGAAGCTTTCTTT
V: TRBV13; J: TRBJ2-3; D: -; size: -; CDR3: CASRKSVTDTQYF; DNA: TGTGCCAGCAGGAAATCGGTCACAGATACGCAGTATTTT
V: TRBV19; J: TRBJ1-2; D: -; size: -; CDR3: CASSIQGAYGYTF; DNA: TGTGCCAGTAGTATTCAGGGTGCCTATGGCTACACCTTC
V: TRBV25-1; J: TRBJ2-2; D: TRBD1; size: -; CDR3: CASSGQGTGELFF; DNA: TGTGCCAGCAGTGGACAGGGTACCGGGGAGCTGTTTTTT
V: TRBV18; J: TRBJ1-6; D: TRBD1; size: -; CDR3: CASSPLEGAVNSPLHF; DNA: TGTGCCAGCTCACCACTCGAGGGGGCCGTTAATTCACCCCTCCACTTT
V: TRBV6-6; J: TRBJ1-2; D: TRBD1; size: -; CDR3: CASTQDRAGGYTF; DNA: TGTGCCAGCACCCAAGACAGGGCGGGCGGCTACACCTTC
V: TRBV5-4; J: TRBJ1-2; D: -; size: -; CDR3: CASRIIGAYGYTF; DNA: TGTGCCAGCAGGATCATTGGGGCCTATGGCTACACCTTC
V: TRBV28; J: TRBJ1-2; D: -; size: -; CDR3: CASSLSGSGTRYGYTF; DNA: TGTGCCAGCAGTTTAAGCGGATCGGGGACACGTTATGGCTACACCTTC
V: TRBV18; J: TRBJ2-3; D: TRBD1; size: -; CDR3: CASSPDRGIDTQYF; DNA: TGTGCCAGCTCACCCGACAGGGGGATAGATACGCAGTATTTT
V: TRBV2; J: TRBJ2-5; D: -; size: -; CDR3: CASSEGTRRETQYF; DNA: TGTGCCAGCAGTGAAGGGACACGTCGGGAGACCCAGTACTTC
V: TRBV7-2; J: TRBJ1-1; D: -; size: -; CDR3: CASSLAGNAEAFF; DNA: TGTGCCAGCAGCTTAGCGGGTAACGCTGAAGCTTTCTTT
V: TRBV5-1; J: TRBJ2-7; D: -; size: -; CDR3: CASSLAPGQTYEQYF; DNA: TGCGCCAGCAGCTTGGCACCGGGACAAACCTACGAGCAGTACTTC
V: TRBV28; J: TRBJ1-2; D: -; size: -; CDR3: CATVRGAGYTF; DNA: TGTGCCACCGTTCGGGGGGCTGGCTACACCTTC
V: TRBV6-1; J: TRBJ2-7; D: TRBD1; size: -; CDR3: CASSPTTGLYEQYF; DNA: TGTGCCAGCAGTCCGACGACAGGGCTCTACGAGCAGTACTTC
V: TRBV7-2; J: TRBJ2-2; D: -; size: -; CDR3: CASSTPSNGELFF; DNA: TGTGCCAGCAGCACCCCTAGCAACGGGGAGCTGTTTTTT
V: TRBV5-1; J: TRBJ1-1; D: TRBD1; size: once; CDR3: CASSPGQGETEAFF; DNA: TGCGCCAGCAGCCCGGGACAGGGGGAAACTGAAGCTTTCTTT
V: TRBV18; J: TRBJ2-2; D: -; size: -; CDR3: CASSREEFADTGELFF; DNA: TGTGCCAGCTCACGAGAGGAATTTGCAGACACCGGGGAGCTGTTTTTT
V: TRBV9; J: TRBJ1-5; D: -; size: -; CDR3: CASNDYPGGFNQPQHF; DNA: TGTGCCAGCAACGACTACCCGGGGGGCTTCAATCAGCCCCAGCATTTT
V: TRBV10-3; J: TRBJ2-3; D: TRBD1; size: -; CDR3: CAISPGQGTLTDTQYF; DNA: TGTGCCATCAGTCCAGGACAGGGCACTCTCACAGATACGCAGTATTTT
V: TRBV5-1; J: TRBJ1-5; D: -; size: -; CDR3: CATRIAPGQPQHF; DNA: TGCGCCACCCGTATAGCCCCGGGTCAGCCCCAGCATTTT
V: TRBV6-4; J: TRBJ2-7; D: -; size: once; CDR3: CASRSLWGRGKSYEQYF; DNA: TGTGCCAGCAGGTCCCTGTGGGGGCGCGGTAAGTCCTACGAGCAGTACTTC
V: TRBV18; J: TRBJ2-5; D: -; size: -; CDR3: CASSLYAETQYF; DNA: TGTGCCAGCTCACTATACGCGGAGACCCAGTACTTC
V: TRBV6-5; J: TRBJ1-1; D: -; size: -; CDR3: CASSYLGYRTEAFF; DNA: TGTGCCAGCAGTTATCTGGGCTATCGCACTGAAGCTTTCTTT
V: TRBV6-4; J: TRBJ1-2; D: -; size: -; CDR3: CASSDSGSAYGYTF; DNA: TGTGCCAGCAGTGACTCAGGGTCGGCCTATGGCTACACCTTC
V: TRBV5-1; J: TRBJ2-5; D: TRBD1; size: once; CDR3: CASTRDRGQETQYF; DNA: TGCGCCAGCACCCGGGACAGGGGCCAAGAGACCCAGTACTTC
V: TRBV6-1; J: TRBJ1-2; D: -; size: once; CDR3: CASSVSDSLYGYTF; DNA: TGTGCCAGCAGTGTAAGCGACAGCCTCTATGGCTACACCTTC
V: TRBV11-2; J: TRBJ2-5; D: -; size: -; CDR3: CASSSGPNFQETQYF; DNA: TGTGCCAGCAGCTCTGGACCAAACTTCCAAGAGACCCAGTACTTC
V: TRBV5-1; J: TRBJ2-5; D: TRBD2; size: once; CDR3: CASSLTDRETSGRLKETQYF; DNA: TGCGCCAGCAGCTTGACGGACAGGGAGACTAGCGGGAGGCTGAAAGAGACCCAGTACTTC